The clone carrying this TCR beta chain came up a few times. Antigen unknown. This entry belongs to a study of T-cell memory formation after mild COVID-19. On the study more broadly: The study found TCR clusters largely donor specific.

This CDR3 contains 16 residues. Germline V lookup: CDR1 LGHNA, CDR2 YNFKEQ. Trimming at V came to 3 bases and at J to 5 bases, leaving 11 bases not matched to a gene. UMIs and sample barcodes were carried by the TCR alpha and TCR beta cDNA libraries that 5'RACE produced using constant-segment primers. Using its own MiXCR run on the 5' RACE reads, TCRdb lists one record per CDR3 protein. The sample contains more than 300,000 distinct CDR3 sequences, about an eighth of which appear only once. Findings and caveats of the study: The study found balanced CD4/CD8 in clones contracting day 15 to 85 and a CD4+ lean in later expanders. Clones which contracted sat mainly in CM and EM if CD4+, and in EMRA if CD8+.

J is TRBJ2-3 and V is TRBV4-2, with 7 bases aligning to TRBD1. This sequence was found in a man younger than 35 who had mild COVID-19 (a few samples of this study predate the infection). Cell type and time point are not known. The sequenced sample was PBMCs or a T cell subset sorted from them (not recorded which). The CDR3 loop is CASSQRPGQFIDTQYF. The CDR3 DNA reads as TGTGCCAGCAGCCAGAGACCGGGACAGTTCATAGATACGCAGTATTTT.